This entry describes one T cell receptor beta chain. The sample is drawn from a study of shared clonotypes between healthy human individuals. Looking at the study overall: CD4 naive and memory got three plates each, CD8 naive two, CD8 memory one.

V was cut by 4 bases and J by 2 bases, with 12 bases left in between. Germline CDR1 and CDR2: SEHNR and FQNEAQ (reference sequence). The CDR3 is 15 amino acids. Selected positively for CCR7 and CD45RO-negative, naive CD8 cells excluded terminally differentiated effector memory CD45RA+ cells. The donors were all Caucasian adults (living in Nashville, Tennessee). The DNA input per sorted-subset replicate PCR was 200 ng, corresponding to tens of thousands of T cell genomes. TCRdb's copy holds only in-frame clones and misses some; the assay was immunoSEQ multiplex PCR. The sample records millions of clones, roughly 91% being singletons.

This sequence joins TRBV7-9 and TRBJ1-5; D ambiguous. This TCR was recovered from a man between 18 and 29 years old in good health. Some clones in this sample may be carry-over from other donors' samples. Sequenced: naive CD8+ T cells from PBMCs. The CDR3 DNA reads TGTGCCAGCAGCTCCGCAGGTCCCGGCAATCAGCCCCAGCATTTT. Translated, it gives CASSSAGPGNQPQHF.